The 5 T cell receptor beta chains below come from one sample, sequenced in a study of cytomegalovirus exposure and HLA in healthy donors. The PCR made use of 60 Vbeta and 13 Jbeta primers. Clones were sequenced by immunoSEQ multiplex PCR, and TCRdb holds only the in-frame ones, with some missing. The profile shows some 110,000 clones, 65% to 75% of them singletons. The sequencing sample was made of PBMCs. The receptors derive from a man aged 25 to 40 in good health and CMV-seropositive.

The chain combines TRBV30 with TRBJ1-1; D not certain. Trimming removed 3 bases at V and 1 base at J, with 9 bases between. The CDR3 runs 13 residues. The germline V gene has CDR1 GTSNPN and CDR2 SVGIG (reference sequence). The CDR3 region is CAWRFGQNTEAFF. In nucleotides, the CDR3 is TGTGCCTGGAGGTTTGGGCAGAACACTGAAGCTTTCTTT.

This chain connects TRBV2 to TRBJ2-7; TRBD1 aligns across 8 bases. CDR1 and CDR2 (germline): SNHLY, FYNNEI. The CDR3 is 12 amino acids. V shed 6 bases and J 4 bases; nucleotides not matched to a gene: 2. The CDR3: CASSRQGYEQYF. In nucleotides, the CDR3 is TGTGCCAGCAGCCGACAGGGGTACGAGCAGTACTTC.

The rearrangement links TRBV9 to TRBJ2-2, with D perhaps matching TRBD2 (6 bases). Germline values: CDR1 SGDLS, CDR2 YYNGEE. Trimming took 2 bases from V and 6 from J, leaving 11 bases between them. There are 14 residues in the CDR3. The CDR3 DNA follows: TGTGCCAGCAGCGTGCTCCCGGGGGCCGGGGAGCTGTTTTTT. It translates to CASSVLPGAGELFF.

This clone rates as medium-sized. The chain has TRBV19 and TRBJ2-7; 9 bases are shared with TRBD1. Germline trimming cut 5 bases from V and 2 bases from J; bases unmatched to any gene: 4. This CDR3 contains 14 residues. CDR1 is LNHDA and CDR2 is SQIVND in the germline V gene (reference sequence). The CDR3, as DNA: TGTGCCAGTAGTCCACAGGGGGCCACCTACGAGCAGTACTTC. It is translated as CASSPQGATYEQYF.

The chain is built from TRBV6-5 and TRBJ1-5; TRBD1 aligns across 9 bases. The CDR3 has 14 amino acids. Looked up from germline, CDR1 is MNHEY and CDR2 is SVGAGI. Unmatched junction bases numbered 1, after V lost 5 bases and J lost 2 bases. CDR3 sequence: CASSRDRGNQPQHF. In DNA, the CDR3 is TGTGCCAGCAGTAGGGACAGGGGCAATCAGCCCCAGCATTTT.